This note documents a single T cell receptor (beta chain) sequence. The record originates from a study of blood T cell repertoires in COVID-19. Across the whole study: PBMCs, B-cell-depleted T cells, or T cells were the source of the cDNA or gDNA that made up the material.

The junction had 1 base not matched to a gene; V was cut back by 3 bases and J by 2 bases. This CDR3 comprises 14 residues. Germline-derived CDR1 and CDR2 are MNHEY and SMNVEV (reference sequence). How the authors handled the data: Researchers report that nucleated cell counts were estimated from reference gene primer amplification. The data were produced by immunoSEQ multiplex PCR, yet TCRdb's version contains in-frame clones alone and is incomplete. V and J calls and clone size are those listed in that table; D and trimming were worked out from the DNA. Of roughly 250,000 clones listed, approximately 86% are singletons.

The clonotype comes from a middle-aged man who had recovered from COVID-19. This chain connects TRBV27 to TRBJ2-1, with 7 bases matching TRBD2. Sequencing input: peripheral blood. This CDR3 reads CASSFRGAYNEQFF. The CDR3 nucleotides read TGTGCCAGCAGTTTCCGGGGGGCCTACAATGAGCAGTTCTTC.